The 4 T cell receptor beta chains given below trace back to one sample, sequenced in a study of OX40 agonist ivuxolimab in advanced cancers. Only in-frame clones appear in the TCRdb table, and some are missing; sequencing was by immunoSEQ multiplex PCR. The table lists roughly 89,000 clones, roughly 91% of them singletons. The sequencing used CD4+ or CD8+ T cells sorted from blood, collected in a trial of the OX40 agonist ivuxolimab. The receptors were sampled from an adult with an advanced solid tumor such as melanoma, head and neck, liver or kidney cancer.

The J gene is TRBJ2-1, the V gene TRBV6-5, with 12 bases that match TRBD2. The J segment lost 5 bases and the V segment lost 8 bases, leaving 4 bases of the junction unmatched. The CDR3 covers 14 residues. Germline V gives CDR1 MNHEY, CDR2 SVGAGI. The CDR3 nucleotides are TGTGCCAGCCGTCGGACTAGCGGGAACAATGAGCAGTTCTTC. Its translation: CASRRTSGNNEQFF.

The V and J genes are TRBV5-1 and TRBJ2-7, with D perhaps TRBD1 or TRBD2 (5 bases each). Trimming shortened V by 0 bases and J by 5 bases, and 12 bases separated the two germline ends. Germline V gives CDR1 SGHRS, CDR2 YFSETQ. CDR3 size: 14 residues. CDR3 loop: CASSLGGTRDEQYF. In DNA form, the CDR3 reads TGCGCCAGCAGCTTGGGGGGGACGAGGGACGAGCAGTACTTC.

J is TRBJ2-5 and V is TRBV28; 9 nucleotides line up with TRBD1. Trimming took 5 bases from V and 7 from J; bases not matched to a gene: 2. Germline lookup yields CDR1 MDHEN and CDR2 SYDVKM. The CDR3 length is 12 residues. CDR3 DNA: TGTGCCAGCAGTACAGGGGGCGGGACCCAGTACTTC. Encoded protein: CASSTGGGTQYF.

As DNA, the CDR3 is TGTGCCATCAGTGACGGGGGGAATAGCAATCAGCCCCAGCATTTT. It translates to CAISDGGNSNQPQHF. The gene calls are TRBV10-3 and TRBJ1-5; D perhaps matches TRBD1 (5 bases). CDR1 is ENHRY, CDR2 SYGVKD, per germline. There are 15 residues in the CDR3. The V and J ends lost 3 bases and 0 bases respectively, with 9 bases between them.